These T cell receptor beta chains were read from a single sample in a study of T cells in pancreatic ductal adenocarcinoma. Only in-frame clones appear in the TCRdb table, and some are missing; sequencing was by immunoSEQ multiplex PCR. Here the sample spans about 5,200 clones, around nine tenths being singletons. Sample: pancreatic tumor tissue. All receptors derive from a human donor with pancreatic ductal adenocarcinoma. The CDR3 runs from the conserved cysteine through the conserved F or W. Fields, in order: clone size, V gene, CDR3 length, CDR3 protein. Some rows have no size entry. The others give once, few or many, or a class for an expanded clone.

clone size: few; V gene: TRBV5-1; CDR3 length: 16; CDR3 protein: CASSSKSRQDNYGYTF
clone size: few; V gene: TRBV5-4; CDR3 length: 12; CDR3 protein: CASKTQGDEQFF
clone size: .; V gene: TRBV19; CDR3 length: 15; CDR3 protein: CASRGSGNNNSPLHF
clone size: .; V gene: TRBV6-5; CDR3 length: 15; CDR3 protein: CASSYDQGANYGYTF
clone size: .; V gene: TRBV4-2; CDR3 length: 16; CDR3 protein: CASSQDSGSTPYGYTF
clone size: .; V gene: TRBV10-3; CDR3 length: 14; CDR3 protein: CAISPQTGPWGQYF
clone size: .; V gene: TRBV28; CDR3 length: 17; CDR3 protein: CASSSNELASVHNEQFF
clone size: .; V gene: TRBV4-2; CDR3 length: 13; CDR3 protein: CASSLWGDDTQYF
clone size: .; V gene: TRBV5-1; CDR3 length: 14; CDR3 protein: CASSRRTGSDEQYF
clone size: .; V gene: TRBV5-1; CDR3 length: 15; CDR3 protein: CASSPGQGAAYEQYF
clone size: .; V gene: TRBV5-1; CDR3 length: 16; CDR3 protein: CASSWRGTRLRNEQFF
clone size: .; V gene: TRBV7-9; CDR3 length: 16; CDR3 protein: CASSPLFGRKFYEAFF
clone size: .; V gene: TRBV19; CDR3 length: 12; CDR3 protein: CASNGGRETQYF
clone size: .; V gene: TRBV5-4; CDR3 length: 13; CDR3 protein: CASSPYFGGGYTF
clone size: once; V gene: TRBV9; CDR3 length: 15; CDR3 protein: CASSVRSEINSPLHF
clone size: .; V gene: TRBV19; CDR3 length: 15; CDR3 protein: CASSGRGGPTDTQYF
clone size: .; V gene: TRBV5-4; CDR3 length: 16; CDR3 protein: CASIAGLSRKTYGYTF
clone size: .; V gene: TRBV19; CDR3 length: 15; CDR3 protein: CASSQTGGAYNEQFF
clone size: .; V gene: TRBV6-1; CDR3 length: 13; CDR3 protein: CASIMRTREGYTF
clone size: .; V gene: TRBV18; CDR3 length: 15; CDR3 protein: CASSPPGQAQETQYF
clone size: .; V gene: TRBV6-1; CDR3 length: 14; CDR3 protein: CASILGGSGNTIYF
clone size: .; V gene: TRBV4-3; CDR3 length: 13; CDR3 protein: CASSQGGAYEQYF
clone size: .; V gene: TRBV9; CDR3 length: 16; CDR3 protein: CASSPKTGVTYNEQFF
clone size: .; V gene: TRBV6-6; CDR3 length: 12; CDR3 protein: CASSYLNYGYTF
clone size: .; V gene: TRBV4-3; CDR3 length: 15; CDR3 protein: CASSQDRTNNQPQHF
clone size: .; V gene: TRBV27; CDR3 length: 14; CDR3 protein: CASSLGQGSYEQYF